This T cell receptor (beta chain) comes out of a study of T-cell memory formation after mild COVID-19. Findings of the study overall: There were some responding clones in pre-infection memory, which suggested that cross-reactive memory had joined. Clones that contracted clustered mainly in CM and EM if CD4+ and in EMRA if CD8+. Among clones peaking at day 37 in the second wave, SARS-CoV-2 specificity remained unconfirmed. Among clones contracting day 15 to 85, CD4/CD8 was balanced, whereas later expanders leaned CD4+.

Note on this clonotype: Its antigen is unidentified.

The length of the CDR3 is 15 residues. V gave up 5 bases and J gave up 0 bases, with 13 bases separating them. Germline V lookup: CDR1 SGHTA, CDR2 FQGNSA. TCRdb used MiXCR to reprocess the 5' RACE reads, holding one entry per CDR3 protein. The sample includes approximately 570,000 distinct CDR3 sequences, more than 15% seen only once; the top ten take 12%. The sequence was collected from an adult woman who had mild COVID-19 (a few samples of this study predate the infection). Cell type and time point are not known. The V call is TRBV7-2, the J call TRBJ2-5; D gene unclear. The sequencing input was PBMCs or a T cell subset sorted from them (not recorded which). DNA for the CDR3: TGTGCCAGCAGCGGACGCGATTATCACCAAGAGACCCAGTACTTC. Translation gives CASSGRDYHQETQYF.